This entry describes one T cell receptor (beta chain). The sample comes from a study of blood T cell repertoires in COVID-19. As for the study in general: Whether acute or convalescent, the COVID-19 samples came from the United States, Italy and Spain. The analysed material was cDNA or gDNA that came from T cells, B-cell-depleted T cells, or PBMCs.

In the authors' workflow: Reference gene primers were amplified, and this amplification served to estimate nucleated cell counts. Clones were sequenced by immunoSEQ multiplex PCR, and TCRdb holds only the in-frame ones, with some missing. That table is the source of V, J and clone size, and D and trimming were worked out from the DNA. The table has around 140,000 clones, over 75% seen once. The V end lost 8 bases, the J end lost 6 bases, and 8 bases lay between the germline ends. CDR3 size: 11 residues. Germline CDR1 and CDR2: MNHEY and SVGAGI. J is TRBJ1-5 and V is TRBV6-5; no definite D call. Sample: peripheral blood. This receptor was obtained from a man aged 18 to 30 with COVID-19, enrolled during active disease. Here the CDR3 reads CASEDCQPQHF. The CDR3, as DNA: TGTGCCAGCGAGGATTGTCAGCCCCAGCATTTT.